The rows below give T cell receptor beta chains drawn from one sample of a study of CD8 T cells in ankylosing spondylitis. TCRdb processed the 5' RACE reads anew with MiXCR; each CDR3 protein has one entry. The data contain tens of thousands of distinct CDR3 sequences, more than 8.5% of them seen just once; the ten biggest clones take up under 35%. Input material: blood, either unsorted or a sorted T cell fraction (not recorded which). Receptors originate from a male donor with ankylosing spondylitis. Both conserved end residues are part of each CDR3. The D gene is left open where the match is weak. Where a row states a size, it is once, few, many or the class of an expanded clone; other rows omit it.

clone size	V gene	J gene	D gene	CDR3 protein	CDR3 DNA
.	TRBV5-1	TRBJ2-5	TRBD1	CASIPTGQGSQKTQYF	TGCGCCAGCATCCCCACGGGACAGGGTTCGCAAAAGACCCAGTACTTC
.	TRBV28	TRBJ1-6	.	CASMGGQILSNSPLHF	TGTGCCAGCATGGGAGGACAGATACTTTCTAATTCACCCCTCCACTTT
few	TRBV30	TRBJ2-1	.	CAWSVTRGYSYNEQFF	TGTGCCTGGAGTGTAACTCGCGGGTACTCCTACAATGAGCAGTTCTTC
many	TRBV12-3/TRBV12-4	TRBJ1-2	.	CASSLAAANYGYTF	TGTGCCAGCAGTTTAGCGGCCGCTAACTATGGCTACACCTTC
.	TRBV29-1	TRBJ1-1	.	CSVDADTNTEAFF	TGCAGCGTTGACGCGGACACGAACACTGAAGCTTTCTTT
few	TRBV2	TRBJ2-2	TRBD1	CASSDPDRVRGGELFF	TGTGCCAGCAGTGACCCCGACAGGGTACGGGGCGGGGAGCTGTTTTTT
once	TRBV4-2	TRBJ2-7	.	CASSHGGGYEQYF	TGTGCCAGCAGCCACGGGGGCGGGTACGAGCAGTACTTC
few	TRBV20-1	TRBJ2-3	TRBD2	CSASGSGRGADTQYF	TGCAGTGCGTCCGGTAGCGGGAGGGGCGCAGATACGCAGTATTTT
many	TRBV29-1	TRBJ2-1	TRBD2	CSALSGEAYNEQFF	TGCAGCGCCTTGAGCGGGGAGGCTTACAATGAGCAGTTCTTC
.	TRBV7-9	TRBJ2-1	TRBD2	CASSLGRLASGEQFF	TGTGCCAGCAGCTTAGGGAGACTAGCGTCGGGTGAGCAGTTCTTC
few	TRBV2	TRBJ1-4	.	CASSEPGHSNEKLFF	TGTGCCAGCAGTGAACCGGGACACTCTAATGAAAAACTGTTTTTT
many	TRBV12-3/TRBV12-4	TRBJ2-2	.	CASSLGVGELFF	TGTGCCAGCAGTTTAGGGGTCGGGGAGCTGTTTTTT
.	TRBV12-5	TRBJ2-5	.	CASGAGVRETQYF	TGTGCTAGTGGTGCAGGGGTCAGGGAGACCCAGTACTTC
many	TRBV3-1	TRBJ1-1	.	CASSQYEGITEAFF	TGTGCCAGCAGCCAATACGAGGGGATCACTGAAGCTTTCTTT
many	TRBV24-1	TRBJ1-1	.	CATSDDTGEAFF	TGTGCCACCAGTGATGATACAGGGGAAGCTTTCTTT
.	TRBV20-1	TRBJ1-5	.	CSASFWGHNNQPQHF	TGCAGTGCTAGTTTCTGGGGGCACAACAATCAGCCCCAGCATTTT
many	TRBV27	TRBJ2-7	.	CASSLSLISEQYF	TGTGCCAGCAGTTTATCGCTTATTAGCGAGCAGTACTTC
.	TRBV19	TRBJ1-1	.	CASLGGLAEAFF	TGTGCCAGTCTTGGGGGGCTCGCTGAAGCTTTCTTT
many	TRBV29-1	TRBJ2-1	TRBD1	CSVKGQGITYNEQFF	TGCAGCGTTAAGGGACAGGGTATTACCTACAATGAGCAGTTCTTC
many	TRBV4-1	TRBJ1-2	TRBD1	CASSQDGQGRWPGYTF	TGCGCCAGCAGCCAAGATGGACAGGGGCGGTGGCCTGGCTACACCTTC
many	TRBV27	TRBJ1-2	TRBD1	CASSPRTGEVSFYGYTF	TGTGCCAGCAGTCCCCGGACAGGGGAGGTTTCCTTCTATGGCTACACCTTC
few	TRBV13	TRBJ2-7	.	CASSLGGGDTLAEQYF	TGTGCCAGCAGCTTAGGAGGGGGGGACACCCTGGCCGAGCAGTACTTC
.	TRBV12-5	TRBJ1-2	.	CASGYTVVGGYTF	TGTGCTAGTGGTTACACAGTGGTTGGTGGCTACACCTTC
.	TRBV10-2	TRBJ1-2	.	CASSESRTALNGYTF	TGCGCCAGCAGTGAATCCCGGACCGCTCTAAATGGCTACACCTTC
few	TRBV14	TRBJ2-2	.	CASSQIPAGELFF	TGTGCCAGCAGCCAAATACCGGCCGGGGAGCTGTTTTTT
.	TRBV27	TRBJ2-5	TRBD1	CASSHSTGIQETQYF	TGTGCCAGCAGTCACTCGACAGGGATTCAAGAGACCCAGTACTTC
.	TRBV4-1	TRBJ2-2	TRBD2	CASLGLAGGKGELFF	TGCGCCAGCCTGGGACTAGCGGGAGGAAAGGGGGAGCTGTTTTTT
many	TRBV3-1	TRBJ2-1	.	CASSKGLDGHNEQFF	TGTGCCAGCAGTAAGGGGCTAGACGGTCACAATGAGCAGTTCTTC
few	TRBV5-8	TRBJ1-2	TRBD1	CASSLGQGRNYGYTF	TGTGCCAGCAGCTTGGGACAGGGCCGCAACTATGGCTACACCTTC
.	TRBV10-3	TRBJ2-2	.	CAISDVSGELFF	TGTGCCATCAGTGATGTAAGCGGGGAGCTGTTTTTT
many	TRBV5-6	TRBJ2-1	.	CASSRRGWHEQFF	TGTGCCAGCAGCCGGAGAGGTTGGCATGAGCAGTTCTTC
few	TRBV7-2	TRBJ2-5	.	CASSPPGHQETQYF	TGTGCCAGCAGCCCCCCGGGACATCAAGAGACCCAGTACTTC
many	TRBV7-2	TRBJ2-3	TRBD1	CATLPTGVTDTQYF	TGTGCCACCCTTCCGACAGGGGTTACAGATACGCAGTATTTT
few	TRBV15	TRBJ1-1	.	CATSQGKNTEAFF	TGTGCCACATCTCAGGGGAAGAACACTGAAGCTTTCTTT
few	TRBV24-1	TRBJ2-1	TRBD2	CATSDLTSGRGNEQFF	TGTGCCACCAGTGACCTGACTAGCGGGAGGGGCAATGAGCAGTTCTTC
few	TRBV20-1	TRBJ2-2	TRBD2	CSARQGLAGVSTGELFF	TGCAGTGCTAGACAGGGGCTAGCGGGAGTTTCTACCGGGGAGCTGTTTTTT
few	TRBV12-5	TRBJ2-1	.	CASGSGVNEQFF	TGTGCTAGTGGATCAGGGGTGAATGAGCAGTTCTTC
.	TRBV11-2	TRBJ2-1	.	CASSNLAYRGNEQFF	TGTGCCAGCAGCAACCTAGCCTATAGGGGCAATGAGCAGTTCTTC
.	TRBV19	TRBJ2-1	.	CASSIEEGLINEQFF	TGTGCCAGTAGTATAGAAGAAGGGCTGATCAATGAGCAGTTCTTC
many	TRBV12-3/TRBV12-4	TRBJ2-5	.	CASSSGQPETQYF	TGTGCCAGCAGTTCCGGACAGCCAGAGACCCAGTACTTC
many	TRBV3-1	TRBJ2-3	.	CASSQEKYLTDTQYF	TGTGCCAGCAGCCAAGAGAAGTACCTCACAGATACGCAGTATTTT
many	TRBV6-2/TRBV6-3	TRBJ2-1	TRBD2	CASSYTGLAAGDEQFF	TGTGCCAGCAGTTACACAGGACTAGCGGCGGGGGATGAGCAGTTCTTC
many	TRBV11-3	TRBJ1-1	.	CASSLGRLGAFF	TGTGCCAGCAGCCTGGGCAGGCTAGGGGCTTTCTTT
.	TRBV7-9	TRBJ2-7	.	CASSPRDVSYEQYF	TGTGCCAGCAGCCCCCGGGACGTCTCCTACGAGCAGTACTTC
.	TRBV20-1	TRBJ2-5	.	CSARDLFKFEDLKGETQYF	TGCAGTGCTAGAGATCTATTTAAATTTGAGGATCTAAAGGGAGAGACCCAGTACTTC
many	TRBV7-9	TRBJ1-1	.	CASSSSGQSNTEAFF	TGTGCCAGCAGCTCGTCGGGGCAGTCGAACACTGAAGCTTTCTTT
.	TRBV10-2	TRBJ2-2	.	CASRGDSFTGELFF	TGCGCCAGCAGAGGGGACTCTTTCACCGGGGAGCTGTTTTTT
.	TRBV4-2	TRBJ2-2	.	CASSQDGGLANTGELFF	TGTGCCAGCAGCCAAGATGGCGGACTTGCGAACACCGGGGAGCTGTTTTTT
.	TRBV7-8	TRBJ2-7	.	CASSSRDLGYEQYF	TGTGCCAGCAGCTCCCGGGACCTGGGGTACGAGCAGTACTTC
few	TRBV27	TRBJ1-5	.	CASSFVGGGQPQHF	TGTGCCAGCAGTTTCGTTGGTGGGGGTCAGCCCCAGCATTTT
.	TRBV5-4	TRBJ2-2	TRBD2	CASSFALADTGELFF	TGTGCCAGCAGCTTTGCCCTAGCGGACACCGGGGAGCTGTTTTTT
few	TRBV9	TRBJ2-1	.	CASSPRDRAPYRNEQFF	TGTGCCAGCAGCCCGAGGGACCGGGCCCCTTATAGGAATGAGCAGTTCTTC
few	TRBV7-9	TRBJ1-4	TRBD1	CASSQTGEVNEKLFF	TGTGCCAGCAGCCAGACAGGGGAGGTTAATGAAAAACTGTTTTTT
many	TRBV29-1	TRBJ2-1	TRBD2	CSVEVPSGSIYNEQFF	TGCAGCGTTGAAGTGCCTAGCGGGTCCATTTACAATGAGCAGTTCTTC
many	TRBV7-8	TRBJ1-6	.	CASSFLGVADSPLHF	TGTGCCAGCAGCTTCCTAGGGGTAGCGGACTCACCCCTCCACTTT
.	TRBV6-5	TRBJ1-1	.	CASSSSGPRTEAFF	TGTGCCAGCAGTTCATCGGGCCCCAGGACTGAAGCTTTCTTT
.	TRBV27	TRBJ2-5	.	CASSLDRPGETQYF	TGTGCCAGCAGTTTAGACAGGCCGGGGGAGACCCAGTACTTC